The 27 T cell receptor beta chains below were found in one sample sequenced in a study of CD8+ T cells in alopecia areata. Reverse transcribed after extraction, RNA yielded cDNA as the sequencing template. The repertoire was sequenced with immunoSEQ multiplex PCR; TCRdb's copy has only in-frame clones and lacks some. Of under 150,000 clones listed, approximately 65% were seen once; the top ten hold 35% to 40%. Material: CD8+ T cells sorted from blood. These receptors all stem from a human donor in good health.

This clone came up once. The V gene is TRBV6-5, the J gene TRBJ2-5; D remains unclear. Germline assignment: CDR1 MNHEY and CDR2 SVGAGI. Trimming left V 6 bases short and J 1 base short, with 9 bases between. The CDR3 is 13 residues long. The CDR3 here is CASRTPGQETQYF. The CDR3 nucleotides read TGTGCCAGCAGGACCCCGGGCCAAGAGACCCAGTACTTC.

This chain connects TRBV9 to TRBJ2-7; TRBD2 matches at 12 bases. This CDR3 is 15 amino acids long. CDR1 and CDR2 from the germline V gene are SGDLS and YYNGEE. V lost 4 bases to trimming and J lost 7 bases; unmatched junction nucleotides: 9. The chain's CDR3 is CASSPRLAGAGEQYF. In DNA, the CDR3 is TGTGCCAGCAGCCCCCGACTAGCGGGAGCCGGGGAGCAGTACTTC.

The CDR3 bases are TGTGCCAGCAGTTTGATCGGGACAGGGAACAATGAGCAGTTCTTC. This sequence encodes CASSLIGTGNNEQFF. V usage is TRBV27 and J usage is TRBJ2-1; 9 bases fit TRBD1. This CDR3 region has 15 residues. Trimming at V came to 3 bases and at J to 5 bases, leaving 5 bases not matched to a gene. The germline CDR1 and CDR2 sequences are MNHEY and SMNVEV (reference sequence).

The chain links TRBV29-1 to TRBJ2-1; D not certain. The ends were cut back, 4 bases at V and 9 bases at J, with 10 bases in the middle. CDR3 length equals 11 residues. CDR1 and CDR2 (germline): SQVTM, ANQGSEA. The CDR3 DNA reads TGCAGCGTTGTCGGCTTGAGTGAGCAGTTCTTC. It translates to CSVVGLSEQFF.

The chain links TRBV5-1 to TRBJ2-4; TRBD1 is a possible D gene (5 bases). The germline gives CDR1 SGHRS, CDR2 YFSETQ. This CDR3 has 17 residues. V lost 4 bases to trimming and J lost 0 bases, with 17 bases between them. The CDR3 protein is CASSPIGAYLAKNIQYF. For the CDR3, the DNA is TGCGCCAGCAGCCCCATTGGGGCTTACTTAGCCAAAAACATTCAGTACTTC.

The rearrangement joins TRBV29-1 to TRBJ1-2, with 7 positions matching TRBD1. The CDR3 is 11 residues long. CDR1 and CDR2 (germline): SQVTM, ANQGSEA. The DNA of the CDR3 is TGCGTCGACCGGGACAGTTGGGGCTACACCTTC. Protein product: CVDRDSWGYTF.

For the CDR3, the DNA is TGTGCCAGCAGTTTGTTCCGCCAGGGTGGAACAGAAAACATTCAGTACTTC. This codes for CASSLFRQGGTENIQYF. This chain connects TRBV28 to TRBJ2-4; TRBD1 might be the D (5 bases). The CDR3 has 17 residues. The germline gives CDR1 MDHEN, CDR2 SYDVKM. Trimming removed 3 bases at V and 5 bases at J, with 20 bases between.

The V gene is TRBV13, the J gene TRBJ2-3, with a weak D call TRBD2 (5 bases). Trimming pared 5 bases from V and 5 bases from J, leaving 14 bases between. Germline CDR1 is PRHDT and CDR2 is FYEKMQ (reference sequence). This CDR3 has 14 residues. The CDR3 bases are TGTGCCAGCAGCGGGATAGAAGGAGGAGATACGCAGTATTTT. Translating it yields CASSGIEGGDTQYF.

The chain uses TRBV7-9 and TRBJ2-1; D might be TRBD1 (6 bases). V lost 5 bases and J 2 bases, leaving 16 bases between the germline ends. The CDR3 extends over 16 amino acids. From germline, CDR1 is SEHNR and CDR2 FQNEAQ (reference sequence). The CDR3: CASSPRTAVPYNEQFF. The CDR3 DNA reads TGTGCCAGCAGCCCACGGACAGCGGTACCCTACAATGAGCAGTTCTTC.

In this sample, this clone turned up a few times. The chain links TRBV29-1 to TRBJ2-7; D is ambiguous. Germline CDR1 and CDR2: SQVTM and ANQGSEA. This CDR3 region has 13 residues. V lost 2 bases and J 0 bases, leaving 8 bases between the germline ends. The CDR3 here is CSVETTDSYEQYF. Written as DNA, the CDR3 is TGCAGCGTTGAAACGACGGACTCCTACGAGCAGTACTTC.

This clone was observed a single time. The CDR3 protein is CASSYGESLYEQYF. CDR3 DNA: TGTGCCAGCAGCTACGGGGAATCCCTCTACGAGCAGTACTTC. The chain couples TRBV13 to TRBJ2-7; D perhaps matches TRBD2 (5 bases). V was clipped by 4 bases and J by 3 bases, with 13 bases between them. The CDR3 extends over 14 amino acids. From germline, CDR1 is PRHDT and CDR2 FYEKMQ (reference sequence).

Note on this clone: The sample contains more than one DNA sequence encoding this CDR3. The gene calls are TRBV5-6 and TRBJ2-2; unclear D gene. With 1 base removed from V and 6 bases from J, the gap between germline ends came to 4 bases. The CDR3 is 12 residues long. Germline values: CDR1 SGHDT, CDR2 YYEEEE. The CDR3 DNA reads TGTGCCAGCAGCTTGCTTGCCGGGGAGCTGTTTTTT. It specifies CASSLLAGELFF.

The V call is TRBV29-1, the J call TRBJ2-7; D gene ambiguous. The germline V and J ends were trimmed by 1 base and 5 bases, with 12 bases remaining between them. Germline CDR1 SQVTM, CDR2 ANQGSEA. This CDR3 spans 13 amino acids. The CDR3 bases are TGCAGCGTTGAAGTCTCCGGTATCGACGAGCAGTACTTC. Protein: CSVEVSGIDEQYF.

The chain uses TRBV27 and TRBJ2-7, with 13 bases matching TRBD2. Germline V gene sequence: CDR1 MNHEY, CDR2 SMNVEV (reference sequence). The ends lost 5 bases at V and 0 bases at J; junction bases unmatched: 1. The CDR3 runs 15 residues. The CDR3 DNA sequence: TGTGCCAGCAGTACTAGCGGGAGGGCCTCCTACGAGCAGTACTTC. This sequence encodes CASSTSGRASYEQYF.

This clone was found many times. The rearrangement links TRBV6-5 to TRBJ2-5; D possibly corresponds to TRBD2 (6 bases). V shed 6 bases and J shed 2 bases, with 13 bases lying between them. The length of the CDR3 is 14 residues. CDR1 is MNHEY and CDR2 is SVGAGI in the germline V gene. The CDR3 DNA reads TGTGCCAGCAGCTATCGGGGGAGTCAAGAGACCCAGTACTTC. Translating gives CASSYRGSQETQYF.

This clone was counted between two and nine times. The V and J genes are TRBV2 and TRBJ1-5; D is uncertain. The CDR3 is 15 residues long. The V end lost 5 bases, the J end lost 4 bases, and 15 bases lay between the germline ends. Germline V lookup: CDR1 SNHLY, CDR2 FYNNEI. The CDR3 sequence is CASSLSWRLNQPQHF. CDR3 coding DNA: TGTGCCAGCAGTTTATCTTGGCGCTTAAATCAGCCCCAGCATTTT.

DNA of the CDR3: TGCAGCGTTGAAGGCAGGGGTTTAACGGGGAACATTCAGTACTTC. It translates to CSVEGRGLTGNIQYF. V gene TRBV29-1 combines with J gene TRBJ2-4; D possibly corresponds to TRBD1 (6 bases). The CDR3 has 15 residues. V was clipped by 1 base and J by 7 bases, with 17 bases between them. The germline V gene has CDR1 SQVTM and CDR2 ANQGSEA.

The chain has TRBV13 and TRBJ2-1; possible D gene TRBD2, 5 bases. The germline V gene has CDR1 PRHDT and CDR2 FYEKMQ (reference sequence). The CDR3 is made up of 14 amino acids. V lost 4 bases to trimming and J lost 4 bases, with 11 bases between them. CDR3 nucleotide sequence: TGTGCCAGCAGCTCTCAGACTACATACAATGAGCAGTTCTTC. It translates to CASSSQTTYNEQFF. Full variable domain (remainder filled in from reference TRBV13 and TRBJ2-1): AAGVIQSPRHLIKEKRETATLKCYPIPRHDTVYWYQQGPGQDPQFLISFYEKMQSDKGSIPDRFSAQQFSDYHSELNMSSLELGDSALYFCASSSQTTYNEQFFGPGTRLTVL.

The rearrangement uses TRBV30 and TRBJ2-1; D gene unclear. Trimming left V 0 bases short and J 7 bases short, with 1 base between. Germline V gene sequence: CDR1 GTSNPN, CDR2 SVGIG (reference sequence). This CDR3 comprises 10 residues. The CDR3: CAWSVNEQFF. DNA of the CDR3: TGTGCCTGGAGTGTTAATGAGCAGTTCTTC.

The CDR3 bases are TGTGCCAGCAGCTTGACAGGGGGCGGAGGTACCTACGAGCAGTACTTC. It codes for CASSLTGGGGTYEQYF. The chain has TRBV5-6 and TRBJ2-7, with 9 positions matching TRBD1. The CDR3 covers 16 residues. Germline values: CDR1 SGHDT, CDR2 YYEEEE. The V gene end was trimmed by 1 base and the J gene end by 2 bases; junction bases not matched to a gene: 7. The complete variable domain, with remaining parts taken from reference TRBV5-6 and TRBJ2-7, reads DAGVTQSPTHLIKTRGQQVTLRCSPKSGHDTVSWYQQALGQGPQFIFQYYEEEERQRGNFPDRFSGHQFPNYSSELNVNALLLGDSALYLCASSLTGGGGTYEQYFGPGTRLTVT.

The rearrangement links TRBV11-2 to TRBJ2-7; D is unclear. Looked up from germline, CDR1 is SGHAT and CDR2 is FQNNGV. There are 11 residues in the CDR3. Trimming pared 4 bases from V and 5 bases from J, leaving 6 bases between. The CDR3 DNA reads TGTGCCAGCAGCTCAGGCAACGAGCAGTACTTC. Translation gives CASSSGNEQYF. Using reference TRBV11-2 and TRBJ2-7 for the parts outside the CDR3, the full variable domain is EAGVAQSPRYKIIEKRQSVAFWCNPISGHATLYWYQQILGQGPKLLIQFQNNGVVDDSQLPKDRFSAERLKGVDSTLKIQPAKLEDSAVYLCASSSGNEQYFGPGTRLTVT.

CDR3 bases: TGTGCCAGCAGCTTCTCTAGCGGGAGCAACGAGCAGTACTTC. Its translation is CASSFSSGSNEQYF. The chain is built from TRBV5-4 and TRBJ2-7, with 10 bases identical to TRBD2. The V gene end was trimmed by 2 bases and the J gene end by 5 bases; junction bases not matched to a gene: 4. Germline CDR1 SGHNT, CDR2 YYREEE (reference sequence). This CDR3 is built from 14 residues.

The chain combines TRBV4-1 with TRBJ2-5; perhaps TRBD1 as D (6 bases). Germline loops: CDR1 MGHRA, CDR2 YSYEKL. There are 15 residues in the CDR3. Trimming shortened V by 1 base and J by 5 bases, and 14 bases separated the two germline ends. The CDR3 loop reads CASSQVLGALETQYF. CDR3 coding DNA: TGCGCCAGCAGCCAAGTGTTGGGGGCGCTGGAGACCCAGTACTTC.

The rearrangement links TRBV30 to TRBJ2-7; D is tentatively TRBD1 or TRBD2 (6 bases each). The CDR3 covers 14 residues. In germline, CDR1 is GTSNPN, CDR2 SVGIG (reference sequence). V was clipped by 4 bases and J by 2 bases, with 15 bases between them. CDR3 DNA: TGTGCCTGGACAGGGGAGGAAGATCCCTACGAGCAGTACTTC. The encoded protein is CAWTGEEDPYEQYF.

The chain joins TRBV29-1 to TRBJ2-1, with D perhaps TRBD2 (6 bases). CDR1 is SQVTM, CDR2 ANQGSEA, per germline. With 6 bases removed from V and 3 bases from J, the gap between germline ends came to 15 bases. The CDR3 is made up of 14 amino acids. CDR3 nucleotides: TGCAGCGTAAGCCCAGCGGGTCGCTACAATGAGCAGTTCTTC. Encoded protein: CSVSPAGRYNEQFF.

This chain uses TRBV28 with TRBJ1-5; weak D call: TRBD1 (5 bases). Deletions cut 4 bases from V and 0 bases from J, with 13 bases between. This CDR3 has 16 amino acids. Germline V gene lookup returns CDR1 MDHEN and CDR2 SYDVKM. Here the CDR3 DNA reads TGTGCCAGCAGTTCCAGACAGACGTATAGCAATCAGCCCCAGCATTTT. It specifies CASSSRQTYSNQPQHF.

The V and J genes are TRBV4-1 and TRBJ2-2; the D gene could be TRBD1 or TRBD2 (5 bases each). V lost 4 bases and J lost 1, with 10 bases in between. Germline V lookup: CDR1 MGHRA, CDR2 YSYEKL. The CDR3 covers 15 residues. In nucleotides, the CDR3 is TGCGCCAGCAGCCTGTTTGGGGGGAACACCGGGGAGCTGTTTTTT. This gives the protein CASSLFGGNTGELFF.